This T cell receptor (beta chain) was captured by sequencing in a study of T cell responses to AZD1222 COVID-19 vaccine. From germline, CDR1 is SNHLY and CDR2 FYNNEI. The CDR3 is made up of 14 amino acids. V was cut by 2 bases and J by 3 bases, with 11 bases left in between. Assay used: immunoSEQ multiplex PCR; TCRdb lists only in-frame clones, some missing. The sample lists roughly 180,000 clones, over 85% seen once, with about 1% in the top ten. In this sample, this clone turned up once. The source material was peripheral blood, sampled 28 days after the second dose of the MenACWY control vaccine. The chain has TRBV2 and TRBJ2-7, with D perhaps matching TRBD1 (5 bases). This TCR was recovered from an adult who received the MenACWY meningococcal vaccine as a control. In DNA, the CDR3 is TGTGCCAGCAGTGAAACCAGAAGGGGCTACGAGCAGTACTTC. Its protein product is CASSETRRGYEQYF.